The 14 T cell receptor beta chains below all came from one sample that was sequenced in a study of spatial heterogeneity in lung cancer. A single record per CDR3 protein comes from TCRdb applying MiXCR to the 5' RACE reads. The data contain 40,000 to 55,000 distinct CDR3 sequences, approximately 6.2% of them seen just once; the ten biggest clones take up 43%. Time point defined: sample taken at primary tumor resection. Sequences were derived from PBMCs, sampled at surgery. Receptor source: a female donor with early-stage non-small cell lung cancer.

This clonotype was observed many times. V is TRBV30 and J is TRBJ2-3; D not certain. The V and J ends lost 5 bases and 1 base respectively, with 1 base between them. The CDR3 is 10 residues long. Germline CDR1 GTSNPN, CDR2 SVGIG (reference sequence). CDR3 protein: CAWGTDTQYF. CDR3 in DNA: TGTGCCTGGGGCACAGATACGCAGTATTTT.

This clonotype was counted many times. The rearrangement links TRBV5-6 to TRBJ1-2, with 8 bases identical to TRBD1. J lost 7 bases, V lost 1 base, and 9 bases had no gene match. The CDR3 sequence is 15 residues long. The germline gives CDR1 SGHDT, CDR2 YYEEEE. CDR3 loop: CASSLLSGTGSGYTF. CDR3 nucleotides: TGTGCCAGCAGCTTGCTCTCCGGGACAGGATCTGGCTACACCTTC.

The gene calls are TRBV7-2 and TRBJ1-2; weak D call: TRBD1 (6 bases). The V end lost 5 bases, the J end lost 2 bases, and 9 bases lay between the germline ends. The CDR3 loop spans 13 amino acids. The germline V gene encodes CDR1 SGHTA and CDR2 FQGNSA. CDR3 nucleotide sequence: TGTGCCAGCAGCGTGGGGGCAAACTATGGCTACACCTTC. Its translation: CASSVGANYGYTF.

This clonotype was counted ten times or more. The chain recombines TRBV7-8 with TRBJ1-6; TRBD1 aligns across 7 bases. The V and J ends lost 1 base and 0 bases, in that order; junction bases with no gene match: 9. This CDR3 spans 19 amino acids. The V gene's germline CDR1 is SGHVS and CDR2 FQNEAQ. CDR3 bases: TGTGCCAGCAGCTTAGATCCCGGGACAGAGAGCTCCTATAATTCACCCCTCCACTTT. As protein: CASSLDPGTESSYNSPLHF.

This clonotype was picked up a small number of times. This chain links TRBV7-2 with TRBJ1-3, with D unclear. With 5 bases removed from V and 11 bases from J, the gap between germline ends came to 16 bases. This CDR3 has 13 residues. Germline CDR1 is SGHTA and CDR2 is FQGNSA. CDR3 protein: CASSPVTPPAIYF. As DNA, the CDR3 is TGTGCCAGCAGCCCCGTGACCCCCCCCGCCATATATTTT.

The CDR3: CASREQGSGYGYTF. CDR3 DNA sequence: TGTGCCAGCAGGGAACAGGGGAGCGGCTATGGCTACACCTTC. The chain couples TRBV6-2 or TRBV6-3 to TRBJ1-2, with 7 nucleotides matching TRBD1. In germline, CDR1 is MNHEY, CDR2 SVGEGT. This CDR3 is 14 amino acids long. J gave up 4 bases and V 6 bases, and 8 bases lay outside the gene matches.

In this sample, this clonotype turned up many times. This rearrangement joins TRBV3-1 to TRBJ2-6, with 7 bases lining up with TRBD2. CDR1 is LGHDT, CDR2 YNNKEL, per germline (reference sequence). The CDR3 length is 19 residues. V gave up 4 bases and J gave up 0 bases; unmatched junction bases: 12. Written as DNA, the CDR3 is TGTGCCAGCAGCCGCCCGGGAGGCGGGGGTCGCTCTGGGGCCAACGTCCTGACTTTC. Its protein is CASSRPGGGGRSGANVLTF.

In its sample, this clonotype was seen many times. The chain recombines TRBV5-6 with TRBJ2-3, with TRBD1 matching 9 bases. The germline V gene has CDR1 SGHDT and CDR2 YYEEEE. The trim removed 4 bases at V and 1 base at J, leaving 4 bases unmatched. This CDR3 has 15 residues. CDR3 DNA sequence: TGTGCCAGCAGCCCAGGACAGGGGCGCACAGATACGCAGTATTTT. Its translation: CASSPGQGRTDTQYF.

The J gene is TRBJ2-1, the V gene TRBV7-6, with D uncertain. There are 15 residues in the CDR3. Looked up from germline, CDR1 is SGHVS and CDR2 is FNYEAQ. Trimming left V 4 bases short and J 6 bases short, with 16 bases between. CDR3 coding DNA: TGTGCCAGCAGCTCCCTTCCGGGCCCGGGCAATGAGCAGTTCTTC. It encodes CASSSLPGPGNEQFF.

This clonotype was detected only a few times. The V and J genes are TRBV5-1 and TRBJ2-3, with D hard to call. The CDR3 is 13 amino acids. V was cut by 4 bases and J by 2 bases, with 8 bases left in between. Germline loops: CDR1 SGHRS, CDR2 YFSETQ. The CDR3 DNA sequence: TGCGCCAGCAGCCTCCCCTACACAGATACGCAGTATTTT. Residues: CASSLPYTDTQYF.

This clonotype was observed a handful of times. The chain carries TRBV20-1 and TRBJ2-7; no clear D gene. Trimming shortened V by 7 bases and J by 6 bases, and 16 bases separated the two germline ends. The CDR3 spans 12 residues. Germline values: CDR1 DFQATT, CDR2 SNEGSKA (reference sequence). CDR3 amino acids: CSGKGINGEQYF. The CDR3 DNA follows: TGCAGTGGGAAGGGCATCAACGGCGAGCAGTACTTC.

This chain links TRBV19 with TRBJ1-4; tentative D call: TRBD1 (6 bases). Trimming stripped 8 bases from V and 7 bases from J, with 17 bases between. CDR3 length equals 14 residues. From germline, CDR1 is LNHDA and CDR2 SQIVND (reference sequence). The CDR3 spells CASSSGDRGEKLFF. CDR3 nucleotides: TGTGCCAGTTCATCAGGGGATCGGGGTGAAAAACTGTTTTTT.

This clonotype was recorded at least ten times. The chain couples TRBV27 to TRBJ2-6; no firm D call. This CDR3 spans 12 amino acids. Trimming stripped 7 bases from V and 4 bases from J, with 5 bases between. Germline V lookup: CDR1 MNHEY, CDR2 SMNVEV (reference sequence). The chain's CDR3 is CASKGGANVLTF. The DNA for the CDR3 is TGTGCCAGCAAAGGGGGGGCCAACGTCCTGACTTTC. The variable domain in full, with the rest retrieved from reference TRBV27 and TRBJ2-6, is EAQVTQNPRYLITVTGKKLTVTCSQNMNHEYMSWYRQDPGLGLRQIYYSMNVEVTDKGDVPEGYKVSRKEKRNFPLILESPSPNQTSLYFCASKGGANVLTFGAGSRLTVL.

This clonotype was seen a handful of times. The CDR3 nucleotides read TGCGCCAGCAGCTTACCGGGACAAGGGCAGTATTTT. Protein sequence: CASSLPGQGQYF. The V call is TRBV5-1, the J call TRBJ2-3; perhaps TRBD1 as D (6 bases). The CDR3 runs to 12 residues. Looked up from germline, CDR1 is SGHRS and CDR2 is YFSETQ. V shed 2 bases and J shed 11 bases, with 12 bases lying between them.